These 17 T cell receptor beta chains originate from one sample sequenced in a study of cytotoxic CD8 clonotypes in ibrutinib-treated CLL. The table came from immunoSEQ multiplex PCR; TCRdb's copy has only in-frame clones and leaves some out. The table lists about 150,000 clones, 75% to 80% of them singletons. Sequenced here: PBMCs, sampled after 24 months of ibrutinib treatment. These TCRs come from a human donor with chronic lymphocytic leukemia.

The chain couples TRBV7-2 to TRBJ2-7; the match to TRBD2 covers 9 bases. Germline values: CDR1 SGHTA, CDR2 FQGNSA. The CDR3 runs 14 residues. V shed 2 bases and J 5 bases; nucleotides not matched to a gene: 4. The chain's CDR3 is CASSLIASGNEQYF. The DNA for the CDR3 is TGTGCCAGCAGCTTAATCGCTAGCGGGAACGAGCAGTACTTC.

This sequence joins TRBV4-1 and TRBJ1-1; TRBD1 matches at 8 bases. This CDR3 is built from 16 residues. V lost 1 base and J lost 4; bases outside the gene matches: 8. The germline gives CDR1 MGHRA, CDR2 YSYEKL. CDR3 loop: CASSQGLGTGGTEAFF. CDR3 DNA sequence: TGCGCCAGCAGCCAAGGTCTGGGCACAGGGGGCACTGAAGCTTTCTTT.

This chain uses TRBV4-2 with TRBJ2-5, with D possibly matching TRBD1 (5 bases). Trimming shortened V by 4 bases and J by 5 bases, and 14 bases separated the two germline ends. The CDR3 covers 14 residues. Per the germline V gene, CDR1 is LGHNA and CDR2 is YNFKEQ. The CDR3 nucleotides are TGTGCCAGCAGCCCCGGCAGGGTGATGGAGACCCAGTACTTC. It yields the protein CASSPGRVMETQYF.

This chain uses TRBV12-5 with TRBJ2-7, with 7 bases matching TRBD1. With V trimmed by 6 bases and J by 3 bases, 5 bases remained unmatched. This CDR3 has 13 amino acids. Germline CDR1 and CDR2: LGHNT and FRNRAP. The CDR3 sequence: CASGQGPDYEQYF. The DNA of the CDR3 is TGTGCTAGTGGACAGGGGCCGGACTACGAGCAGTACTTC.

The gene calls are TRBV28 and TRBJ2-2; D not resolved. This CDR3 is built from 15 residues. Germline assignment: CDR1 MDHEN and CDR2 SYDVKM. The ends were cut back, 5 bases at V and 8 bases at J, with 18 bases in the middle. CDR3 DNA: TGTGCCAGCAGTACCCCATCTAACCCGTGGGGGGAGCTGTTTTTT. It encodes CASSTPSNPWGELFF.

The table lists this clone with a few counts. The chain has TRBV11-2 and TRBJ2-2; D is tentatively TRBD1 or TRBD2 (5 bases each). Trimming removed 5 bases from V and 7 bases from J, with 17 bases in between. The CDR3 sequence is 15 residues long. Germline CDR1 and CDR2: SGHAT and FQNNGV. This CDR3 reads CASSTVGTRGGELFF. DNA of the CDR3: TGTGCCAGCAGCACCGTTGGGACCCGGGGCGGGGAGCTGTTTTTT.

This sequence joins TRBV11-2 and TRBJ2-5; D is undetermined. Gene TRBJ2-7 matches the end of the DNA better, so the J call may be wrong. The CDR3 has 13 amino acids. Germline V gene sequence: CDR1 SGHAT, CDR2 FQNNGV. This chain's CDR3 is CASSQHHSYEQYF. In DNA, the CDR3 is TGTGCCAGCAGCCAGCACCACTCCTACGAGCAGTACTTC.

The chain has TRBV7-2 and TRBJ2-1; TRBD1 might be the D (6 bases). The CDR3 spans 14 residues. The ends were cut back, 5 bases at V and 10 bases at J, with 18 bases in the middle. Germline loops: CDR1 SGHTA, CDR2 FQGNSA. The CDR3 nucleotides read TGTGCCAGCAGCCCACGGGCCTCGAGGGGGGAGCAGTTCTTC. Amino acid sequence: CASSPRASRGEQFF.

This clone was detected only once. The CDR3 sequence: CASSPLPGSGPTQYF. DNA of the CDR3: TGTGCCAGCAGTCCCCTCCCGGGCAGTGGACCGACCCAGTACTTC. The chain employs TRBV27 and TRBJ2-5; D gene unclear. V lost 5 bases, J lost 7 bases, and 20 bases lay in between. Germline loops: CDR1 MNHEY, CDR2 SMNVEV (reference sequence). CDR3 size: 15 residues.

V and J are TRBV20-1 and TRBJ2-3; D perhaps matches TRBD2 (7 bases). Germline lookup yields CDR1 DFQATT and CDR2 SNEGSKA (reference sequence). This CDR3 contains 10 residues. The V and J ends lost 5 bases and 10 bases respectively, with 10 bases between them. The CDR3 sequence is CSAGGAPQYF. In DNA, the CDR3 is TGCAGTGCTGGGGGGGCTCCGCAGTATTTT.

Regarding this clone: This CDR3 is also generated by other DNA sequences in the sample. V and J are TRBV9 and TRBJ2-3; D not certain. V was clipped by 0 bases and J by 1 base, with 3 bases between them. Germline CDR1 and CDR2: SGDLS and YYNGEE. The CDR3 contains 13 residues. The CDR3 loop reads CASSVGGTDTQYF. Here the CDR3 DNA reads TGTGCCAGCAGCGTAGGGGGCACAGATACGCAGTATTTT.

The J gene is TRBJ2-3, the V gene TRBV4-3; 9 bases fit TRBD2. J was trimmed by 1 base and V by 0 bases; bases with no gene match: 5. This CDR3 is 17 amino acids long. Germline V lookup: CDR1 LGHNA, CDR2 YSLEER. In DNA form, the CDR3 reads TGCGCCAGCAGCCAAGATAGGGAGCGGGAGGGCACAGATACGCAGTATTTT. Translating gives CASSQDREREGTDTQYF.

The J gene is TRBJ2-1, the V gene TRBV19; TRBD2 matches 11 bases. The CDR3 loop spans 15 amino acids. V shed 4 bases, J shed 8 bases, and the junction held 7 bases outside the gene matches. Germline CDR1 LNHDA, CDR2 SQIVND (reference sequence). The CDR3 DNA reads as TGTGCCAGTAGTACCCTAGCGGGAGGTGGGGATGAGCAGTTCTTC. Translated: CASSTLAGGGDEQFF.

The rearrangement joins TRBV11-2 to TRBJ2-1; 8 bases line up with TRBD2. This CDR3 region has 15 residues. The germline gives CDR1 SGHAT, CDR2 FQNNGV. V was clipped by 4 bases and J by 7 bases; unmatched bases: 9. CDR3 loop: CASSSTGTRRNEQFF. For the CDR3, the DNA is TGTGCCAGCAGCTCCACCGGGACTAGAAGGAATGAGCAGTTCTTC.

This clone was detected only once. Other DNA variants within this sample encode the same CDR3. The V and J genes are TRBV5-4 and TRBJ2-5; 7 nucleotides agree with TRBD2. This CDR3 region has 13 residues. Germline trimming cut 4 bases from V and 4 bases from J; bases unmatched to any gene: 4. The germline CDR1 and CDR2 sequences are SGHNT and YYREEE (reference sequence). The CDR3 nucleotides read TGTGCCAGCAGCCCCCGCGGGGGAGAGACCCAGTACTTC. Protein: CASSPRGGETQYF.

This CDR3 is CASSTDRHRELFF. The CDR3 nucleotides read TGTGCCAGCAGCACAGACAGGCACCGGGAGCTGTTTTTT. The chain combines TRBV11-2 with TRBJ2-2; D may be TRBD1 (6 bases). V was trimmed by 5 bases and J by 9 bases, leaving 13 bases between them. The CDR3 is 13 residues long. The germline gives CDR1 SGHAT, CDR2 FQNNGV.

J is TRBJ2-7 and V is TRBV28; D perhaps matches TRBD2 (6 bases). The CDR3 spans 16 residues. Germline V gene lookup returns CDR1 MDHEN and CDR2 SYDVKM. V was shortened by 6 bases and J by 2 bases, with 20 bases between the two germline ends. The CDR3 is CASRAPGGRGPYEQYF. The CDR3 DNA is TGTGCCAGCAGGGCCCCCGGGGGTAGGGGACCCTACGAGCAGTACTTC.